This entry lists 32 T cell receptor beta chains sequenced from one sample in a study of human T cells and chemical hapten exposure. TCRdb analysed the RACE reads with MiXCR anew, one entry per CDR3 protein. In the table there are about 160,000 distinct CDR3 sequences, 25% to 30% of which are singletons. Documented time point: patch test 3, about 24 weeks after DPC sensitization. The treatment: therapeutic diphenylcyclopropenone sensitization with weekly scalp DPC. Material: whole blood, obtained in connection with sensitization to the hapten diphenylcyclopropenone (DPC). The source of these receptors is a woman younger than 35 with alopecia areata. Some clones in this sample may be carry-over from other donors' samples.

In its sample, this clonotype was seen a few times. The chain links TRBV20-1 to TRBJ2-7; D gene ambiguous. Germline V CDR1 and CDR2: DFQATT, SNEGSKA (reference sequence). V was pared by 2 bases and J by 6 bases, with 8 bases between. The CDR3 runs to 11 residues. The CDR3 region is CSARLRSEQYF. The DNA of the CDR3 is TGCAGTGCTAGACTCAGGAGCGAGCAGTACTTC.

This clonotype was picked up a small number of times. The J gene is TRBJ2-7, the V gene TRBV4-1; 8 bases are shared with TRBD1. V dropped 1 base and J dropped 3; count of bases not matched to a gene: 2. The CDR3 runs to 14 residues. CDR1 and CDR2 from the germline V gene are MGHRA and YSYEKL. This CDR3 is CASSQGTGYYEQYF. The CDR3 DNA reads as TGCGCCAGCAGCCAAGGGACAGGGTACTACGAGCAGTACTTC.

The rearrangement uses TRBV4-1 and TRBJ1-2; the match to TRBD1 covers 9 bases. CDR3 length equals 14 residues. Germline V gene sequence: CDR1 MGHRA, CDR2 YSYEKL. The V gene end was trimmed by 6 bases and the J gene end by 4 bases; junction bases not matched to a gene: 6. The CDR3 region has the DNA TGCGCCAGCAGGCCGCCGGGACAGGGCTATGGCTACACCTTC. It translates to CASRPPGQGYGYTF.

This clonotype was found a few times. The rearrangement uses TRBV3-1 and TRBJ2-3; 8 bases align to TRBD1. The germline V gene has CDR1 LGHDT and CDR2 YNNKEL (reference sequence). V lost 4 bases and J lost 4; bases outside the gene matches: 10. CDR3 size: 16 residues. Written as DNA, the CDR3 is TGTGCCAGCAGCCCGCGGATCCTACAGGGGGCAGATACGCAGTATTTT. Encoded protein: CASSPRILQGADTQYF.

The chain combines TRBV5-4 with TRBJ2-5; TRBD2 is a possible D gene (6 bases). CDR1 is SGHNT and CDR2 is YYREEE in the germline V gene (reference sequence). V dropped 4 bases and J dropped 2 bases, with 12 bases sitting between them. The CDR3 is 14 residues long. CDR3 loop: CASSPLGGQETQYF. The CDR3 nucleotides are TGTGCCAGCAGCCCACTGGGGGGTCAAGAGACCCAGTACTTC.

The chain carries TRBV4-2 and TRBJ2-7; D uncertain. Between the trimmed V and J ends, which lost 1 base and 6 bases, there was a span of 7 bases. The germline gives CDR1 LGHNA, CDR2 YNFKEQ. The CDR3 has 12 amino acids. The DNA for the CDR3 is TGTGCCAGCAGCCAAGTAGCTTCCGAGCAGTACTTC. It encodes CASSQVASEQYF.

In its sample, this clonotype was seen a few times. This rearrangement joins TRBV29-1 to TRBJ1-1; D ambiguous. V lost 5 bases, J lost 10 bases, and 11 bases lay in between. The CDR3 spans 10 residues. Germline CDR1 reads SQVTM; CDR2 reads ANQGSEA. CDR3: CSVQGPAAFF. The CDR3 DNA follows: TGCAGCGTTCAAGGACCAGCAGCTTTCTTT.

V gene TRBV20-1 combines with J gene TRBJ1-4; D is uncertain. Germline V gene data show CDR1 as DFQATT and CDR2 as SNEGSKA (reference sequence). Trimming shortened V by 5 bases and J by 5 bases, and 3 bases separated the two germline ends. CDR3 length equals 10 residues. In nucleotides, the CDR3 is TGCAGTGCTGGAAATGAAAAACTGTTTTTT. Translation gives CSAGNEKLFF.

This clonotype has more than one count but fewer than ten. The chain carries TRBV4-2 and TRBJ2-7, with unresolved D. Trimming cost V 1 base and J 0 bases, with 10 bases left between them. The CDR3 is 15 residues long. Germline V gene sequence: CDR1 LGHNA, CDR2 YNFKEQ. CDR3 DNA sequence: TGTGCCAGCAGCCAAGTACTCGGCAGCTCCTACGAGCAGTACTTC. It is translated as CASSQVLGSSYEQYF.

This chain links TRBV7-2 with TRBJ2-7; D is possibly TRBD1 or TRBD2 (6 bases each). The germline V gene has CDR1 SGHTA and CDR2 FQGNSA. Trimming left V 5 bases short and J 4 bases short, with 18 bases between. CDR3 length: 15 amino acids. For the CDR3, the DNA is TGTGCCAGCAGCCAATGGGGGGCCTTAGCGTACGAGCAGTACTTC. Amino acids: CASSQWGALAYEQYF.

This clonotype was found a few times. The gene calls are TRBV5-4 and TRBJ2-4; 8 bases line up with TRBD1. The V segment lost 1 base and the J segment 9 bases; nucleotides outside the gene matches: 6. The CDR3 sequence is 14 residues long. Germline V gene data show CDR1 as SGHNT and CDR2 as YYREEE (reference sequence). The CDR3 protein is CASSLQGAGGIQYF. In DNA, the CDR3 is TGTGCCAGCAGCTTGCAGGGGGCAGGGGGCATTCAGTACTTC.

The gene calls are TRBV7-2 and TRBJ1-1; D ambiguous. Germline CDR1 SGHTA, CDR2 FQGNSA. The V end was cut by 5 bases, the J end by 4 bases, with 11 bases between. This CDR3 is built from 13 residues. The CDR3 here is CASSPQSGTEAFF. Written as DNA, the CDR3 is TGTGCCAGCAGCCCCCAAAGTGGCACTGAAGCTTTCTTT.

A single count supports this clonotype. V usage is TRBV7-2 and J usage is TRBJ2-3, with 12 bases that match TRBD2. The germline V gene has CDR1 SGHTA and CDR2 FQGNSA. With V trimmed by 5 bases and J by 5 bases, 5 bases remained unmatched. The CDR3 contains 15 residues. Here the CDR3 DNA reads TGTGCCAGCAGCCCCCGACTAGCGGGAGTAGATACGCAGTATTTT. Protein product: CASSPRLAGVDTQYF.

The rearrangement uses TRBV6-5 and TRBJ1-1; D is unclear. V was shortened by 0 bases and J by 5 bases, with 10 bases between the two germline ends. The CDR3 runs to 14 residues. Germline V gene lookup returns CDR1 MNHEY and CDR2 SVGAGI. This CDR3 reads CASSYSGFATEAFF. DNA of the CDR3: TGTGCCAGCAGTTACTCGGGGTTTGCGACTGAAGCTTTCTTT.

The gene calls are TRBV10-3 and TRBJ1-2; D is ambiguous. Trimming pared 0 bases from V and 4 bases from J, leaving 12 bases between. Germline loops: CDR1 ENHRY, CDR2 SYGVKD. The CDR3 runs 15 residues. CDR3 in amino acids: CAISESGSGIYGYTF. CDR3 DNA sequence: TGTGCCATCAGTGAGTCGGGTTCCGGAATCTATGGCTACACCTTC.

In this sample, this clonotype turned up a few times. The CDR3 loop reads CASSDAGLAAHEQYF. The DNA for the CDR3 is TGTGCCAGCAGTGATGCGGGACTAGCGGCCCACGAGCAGTACTTC. This rearrangement joins TRBV6-2 or TRBV6-3 to TRBJ2-7; the match to TRBD2 covers 11 bases. The CDR3 length is 15 residues. The trim removed 5 bases at V and 5 bases at J, leaving 8 bases unmatched. Germline CDR1 reads MNHEY; CDR2 reads SVGEGT.

This clonotype was found once. This rearrangement joins TRBV4-3 to TRBJ2-3; D is ambiguous. CDR1 and CDR2 (germline): LGHNA, YSLEER. Trimming left V 0 bases short and J 0 bases short, with 10 bases between. The length of the CDR3 is 16 residues. The CDR3 sequence: CASSQDGWSSTDTQYF. The CDR3 DNA sequence: TGCGCCAGCAGCCAAGATGGCTGGTCTAGCACAGATACGCAGTATTTT.

The gene calls are TRBV7-2 and TRBJ1-2; D call uncertain. The CDR3 has 12 amino acids. Germline V CDR1 and CDR2: SGHTA, FQGNSA. V was trimmed by 3 bases and J by 10 bases, leaving 12 bases between them. The CDR3 spells CASSFAAASYTF. The CDR3 DNA is TGTGCCAGCAGCTTTGCTGCAGCCTCCTACACCTTC. Variable domain in full (rest from reference TRBV7-2 and TRBJ1-2): GAGVSQSPSNKVTEKGKDVELRCDPISGHTALYWYRQSLGQGLEFLIYFQGNSAPDKSGLPSDRFSAERTGGSVSTLTIQRTQQEDSAVYLCASSFAAASYTFGSGTRLTVV.

CDR3 sequence: CSARKPSARTDTQYF. CDR3 DNA: TGCAGTGCTAGAAAGCCTAGCGCCCGCACAGATACGCAGTATTTT. The rearrangement links TRBV20-1 to TRBJ2-3, with D possibly matching TRBD2 (6 bases). The CDR3 sequence is 15 residues long. Per the germline V gene, CDR1 is DFQATT and CDR2 is SNEGSKA (reference sequence). The V and J ends lost 2 bases and 1 base respectively, with 13 bases between them.

The chain joins TRBV7-9 to TRBJ2-1; 7 bases fit TRBD1. Germline CDR1 and CDR2: SEHNR and FQNEAQ (reference sequence). The CDR3 extends over 13 amino acids. The V and J ends lost 1 base and 8 bases, in that order; junction bases with no gene match: 2. The DNA for the CDR3 is TGTGCCAGCAGCTTAGAGGGGGCCTATGAGCAGTTCTTC. Translating gives CASSLEGAYEQFF.

The chain couples TRBV20-1 to TRBJ1-2; TRBD1 is a possible D gene (5 bases). The V end lost 7 bases, the J end lost 3 bases, and 12 bases lay between the germline ends. This CDR3 comprises 12 residues. Germline CDR1 is DFQATT and CDR2 is SNEGSKA (reference sequence). For the CDR3, the DNA is TGCAGTGGTATAAAAGGGGACTATGGCTACACCTTC. Protein sequence: CSGIKGDYGYTF.

This clonotype was recorded a few times. This sequence joins TRBV5-6 and TRBJ1-1, with 7 bases fitting TRBD1. V shed 4 bases, J shed 6 bases, and the junction held 12 bases outside the gene matches. CDR1 is SGHDT and CDR2 is YYEEEE in the germline V gene. The CDR3 consists of 15 residues. CDR3 in amino acids: CASSGRTGKIAEAFF. The CDR3 DNA reads as TGTGCCAGCAGCGGAAGGACAGGCAAGATCGCTGAAGCTTTCTTT.

This clonotype appeared a few times. The genes are TRBV10-3 and TRBJ1-6; TRBD1 might be the D (5 bases). This CDR3 spans 14 amino acids. Trimming pared 5 bases from V and 9 bases from J, leaving 14 bases between. Germline assignment: CDR1 ENHRY and CDR2 SYGVKD. The CDR3 spells CAISPDRGGSPLHF. CDR3 coding DNA: TGTGCCATCAGTCCCGACCGGGGGGGTTCACCCCTCCACTTT.

This clonotype was seen just once. This chain links TRBV7-2 with TRBJ2-2; D may be TRBD2 (5 bases). CDR3 size: 14 residues. Trimming pared 4 bases from V and 3 bases from J, leaving 9 bases between. Germline CDR1 and CDR2: SGHTA and FQGNSA. The CDR3: CASSSLADTGELFF. CDR3 in DNA: TGTGCCAGCAGCTCCCTAGCAGACACCGGGGAGCTGTTTTTT.

This clonotype has only a few counts. This sequence joins TRBV20-1 and TRBJ2-3; D is unresolved. The CDR3 is 12 amino acids. Germline CDR1 and CDR2: DFQATT and SNEGSKA (reference sequence). V lost 6 bases, J lost 2 bases, and 9 bases lay in between. The CDR3 loop is CSAPDPTDTQYF. DNA of the CDR3: TGCAGTGCCCCGGACCCCACAGATACGCAGTATTTT.

The chain carries TRBV7-9 and TRBJ2-5; 15 bases are shared with TRBD2. J was trimmed by 6 bases and V by 5 bases; bases with no gene match: 13. The germline V gene has CDR1 SEHNR and CDR2 FQNEAQ (reference sequence). This CDR3 spans 18 amino acids. The CDR3 sequence: CASSAGTSGRLGQKTQYF. The CDR3 DNA sequence: TGTGCCAGCAGCGCTGGGACTAGCGGGAGGCTCGGACAAAAGACCCAGTACTTC.

The CDR3 here is CASGRGVTYGNTIYF. In DNA form, the CDR3 reads TGTGCCAGCGGAAGGGGGGTCACATATGGAAACACCATATATTTT. The V and J genes are TRBV2 and TRBJ1-3, with D possibly matching TRBD1 (6 bases). V lost 8 bases to trimming and J lost 3 bases, with 17 bases between them. The germline V gene encodes CDR1 SNHLY and CDR2 FYNNEI. CDR3 length: 15 residues.

The chain uses TRBV29-1 and TRBJ2-7; tentatively, D is TRBD1 (5 bases). V dropped 8 bases and J dropped 4 bases, with 9 bases sitting between them. The CDR3 is 10 amino acids. Germline V gene sequence: CDR1 SQVTM, CDR2 ANQGSEA. CDR3 residues: CSPRQYEQYF. The CDR3 region has the DNA TGCAGCCCACGACAGTACGAGCAGTACTTC.

This chain uses TRBV6-5 with TRBJ1-5; 7 nucleotides align to TRBD1. The germline gives CDR1 MNHEY, CDR2 SVGAGI. J lost 0 bases, V lost 5 bases, and 10 bases had no gene match. The CDR3 contains 17 residues. CDR3 DNA sequence: TGTGCCAGCAGTCCATCCGGGACAGACTATAGCAATCAGCCCCAGCATTTT. Its translation: CASSPSGTDYSNQPQHF.

This clonotype occurred a few times. This chain links TRBV10-3 with TRBJ2-7, with D possibly matching TRBD2 (6 bases). CDR3 length: 14 residues. Trimming shortened V by 2 bases and J by 2 bases, and 10 bases separated the two germline ends. The germline V gene has CDR1 ENHRY and CDR2 SYGVKD. For the CDR3, the DNA is TGTGCCATCAGTGAGACGGGAGCGACCTACGAGCAGTACTTC. Its protein product is CAISETGATYEQYF.

This clonotype was counted ten times or more. The CDR3 sequence: CASSDGIEQFF. As DNA, the CDR3 is TGTGCCAGCAGCGATGGGATCGAGCAGTTCTTC. J is TRBJ2-1 and V is TRBV9; D unclear. CDR3 size: 11 residues. Germline-derived CDR1 and CDR2 are SGDLS and YYNGEE. V was trimmed by 3 bases and J by 10 bases, leaving 8 bases between them.

The chain employs TRBV6-4 and TRBJ1-5; D is perhaps TRBD1 (5 bases). This CDR3 has 13 residues. V was shortened by 6 bases and J by 6 bases, with 12 bases between the two germline ends. Germline-derived CDR1 and CDR2 are MRHNA and SNTAGT. CDR3 nucleotide sequence: TGTGCCAGCAGCCTTGAGAGGGGTCAGCCCCAGCATTTT. As protein: CASSLERGQPQHF.